This T cell receptor beta chain originates from a study of T cell repertoires in cytomegalovirus infection. In the study overall: CMV infection plus the matching HLA type was flagged by public TCR beta signatures. Findings and caveats of the study: Dominating the ex vivo response were HLA-C-restricted CMV-specific TCR beta clonotypes.

Trimming pared 8 bases from V and 1 base from J, leaving 11 bases between. Germline V CDR1 and CDR2: ENHRY, SYGVKD. The CDR3 is made up of 13 amino acids. TCRdb analysed the reads with MiXCR anew, one entry per CDR3 protein. This repertoire shows some 180,000 distinct CDR3 sequences, 15% to 20% found once; its top ten account for roughly 24%. This clonotype was detected a few times. What it binds is unknown. The rearrangement links TRBV10-3 to TRBJ1-1; D is unresolved. Source material: CD8+ T cells from PBMCs. This receptor was obtained from a human donor in good health (CMV status not recorded). Some clones in this sample may be carry-over from other donors' samples. CDR3 in amino acids: CAIGRQSNTEAFF. The CDR3 DNA sequence: TGTGCCATCGGAAGGCAATCGAACACTGAAGCTTTCTTT.